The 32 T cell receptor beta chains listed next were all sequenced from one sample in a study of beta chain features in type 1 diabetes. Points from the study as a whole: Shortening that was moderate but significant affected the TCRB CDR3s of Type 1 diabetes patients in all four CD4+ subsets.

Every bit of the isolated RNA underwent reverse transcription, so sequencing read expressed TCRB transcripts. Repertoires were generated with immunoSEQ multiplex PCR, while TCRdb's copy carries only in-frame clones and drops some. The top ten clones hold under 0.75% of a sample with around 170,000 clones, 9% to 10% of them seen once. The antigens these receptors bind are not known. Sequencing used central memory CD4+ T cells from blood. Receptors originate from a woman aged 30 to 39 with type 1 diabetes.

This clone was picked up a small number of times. The CDR3, as DNA: TGTGCCAGCAGTTTATACAGAGGGGACTATAGCAATCAGCCCCAGCATTTT. Amino acids: CASSLYRGDYSNQPQHF. This chain links TRBV28 with TRBJ1-5; D is perhaps TRBD1 (5 bases). V was pared by 1 base and J by 0 bases, with 13 bases between. This CDR3 has 17 amino acids. Germline V gives CDR1 MDHEN, CDR2 SYDVKM.

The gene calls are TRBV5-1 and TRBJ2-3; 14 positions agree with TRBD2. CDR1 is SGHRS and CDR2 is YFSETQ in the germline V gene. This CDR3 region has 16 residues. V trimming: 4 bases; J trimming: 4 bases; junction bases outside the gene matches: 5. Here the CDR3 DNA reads TGCGCCAGCAGCACCGGACTAGCGGGAGGCGCAGATACGCAGTATTTT. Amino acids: CASSTGLAGGADTQYF.

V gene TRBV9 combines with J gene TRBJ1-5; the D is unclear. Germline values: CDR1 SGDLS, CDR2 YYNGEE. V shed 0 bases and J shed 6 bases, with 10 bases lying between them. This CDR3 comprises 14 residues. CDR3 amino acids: CASSVGGYGQPQHF. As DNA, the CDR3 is TGTGCCAGCAGCGTAGGAGGGTACGGTCAGCCCCAGCATTTT.

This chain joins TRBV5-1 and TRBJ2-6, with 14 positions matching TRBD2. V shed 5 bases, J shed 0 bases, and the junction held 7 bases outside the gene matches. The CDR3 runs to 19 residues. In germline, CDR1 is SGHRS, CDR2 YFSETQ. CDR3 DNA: TGCGCCAGCAGAGGACTAGCGGGAGGCCCAAGCTCTGGGGCCAACGTCCTGACTTTC. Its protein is CASRGLAGGPSSGANVLTF.

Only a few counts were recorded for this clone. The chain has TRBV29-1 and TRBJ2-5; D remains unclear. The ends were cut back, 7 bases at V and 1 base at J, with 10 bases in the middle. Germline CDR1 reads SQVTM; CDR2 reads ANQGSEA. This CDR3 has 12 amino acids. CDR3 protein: CSARNTQETQYF. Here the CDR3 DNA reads TGCAGCGCTAGAAACACCCAAGAGACCCAGTACTTC.

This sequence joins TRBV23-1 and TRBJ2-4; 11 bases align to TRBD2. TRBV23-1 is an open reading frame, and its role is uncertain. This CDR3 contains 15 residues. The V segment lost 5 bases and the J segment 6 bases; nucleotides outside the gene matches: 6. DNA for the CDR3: TGCGCCAGCAGTACTAGCGGGAGTCGGGGAAACATTCAGTACTTC. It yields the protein CASSTSGSRGNIQYF.

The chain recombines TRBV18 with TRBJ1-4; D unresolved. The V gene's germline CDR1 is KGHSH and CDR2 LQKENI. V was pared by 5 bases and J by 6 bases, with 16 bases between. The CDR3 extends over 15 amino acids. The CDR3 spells CASSANLLQDEKLFF. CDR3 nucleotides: TGTGCCAGCTCAGCCAACCTGCTCCAGGATGAAAAACTGTTTTTT.

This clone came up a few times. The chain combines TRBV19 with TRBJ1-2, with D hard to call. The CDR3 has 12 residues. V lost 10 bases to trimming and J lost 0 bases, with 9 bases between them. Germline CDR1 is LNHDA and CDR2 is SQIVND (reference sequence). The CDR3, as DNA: TGTGCCACCAGGCCAGCTAACTATGGCTACACCTTC. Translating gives CATRPANYGYTF.

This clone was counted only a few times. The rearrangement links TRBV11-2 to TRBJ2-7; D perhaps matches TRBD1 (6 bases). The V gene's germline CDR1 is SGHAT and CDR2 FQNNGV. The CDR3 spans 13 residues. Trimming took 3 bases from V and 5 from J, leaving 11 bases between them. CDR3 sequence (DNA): TGTGCCAGCAGCTTTTACAGGGACCACGAGCAGTACTTC. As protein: CASSFYRDHEQYF.

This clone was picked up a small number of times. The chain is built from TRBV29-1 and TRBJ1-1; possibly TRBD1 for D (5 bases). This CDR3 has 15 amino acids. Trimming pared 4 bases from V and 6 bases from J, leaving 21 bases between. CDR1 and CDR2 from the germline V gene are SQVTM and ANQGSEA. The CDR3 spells CSVGARGGTLSEAFF. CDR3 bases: TGCAGCGTTGGTGCCCGGGGAGGGACTTTATCTGAAGCTTTCTTT. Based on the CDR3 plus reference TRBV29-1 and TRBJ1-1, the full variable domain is SAVISQKPSRDICQRGTSLTIQCQVDSQVTMMFWYRQQPGQSLTLIATANQGSEATYESGFVIDKFPISRPNLTFSTLTVSNMSPEDSSIYLCSVGARGGTLSEAFFGQGTRLTVV.

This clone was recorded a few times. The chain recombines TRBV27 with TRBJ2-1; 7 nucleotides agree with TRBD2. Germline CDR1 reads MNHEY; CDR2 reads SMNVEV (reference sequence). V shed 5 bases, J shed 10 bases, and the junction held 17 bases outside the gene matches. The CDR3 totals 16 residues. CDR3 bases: TGTGCCAGCAGTCCGCCGACTAGCCGAGCTCCTAAGGAGCAGTTCTTC. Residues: CASSPPTSRAPKEQFF.

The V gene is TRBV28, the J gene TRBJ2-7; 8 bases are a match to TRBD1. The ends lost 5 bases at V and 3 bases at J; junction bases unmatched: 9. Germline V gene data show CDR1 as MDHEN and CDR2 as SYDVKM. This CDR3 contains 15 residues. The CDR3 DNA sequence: TGTGCCAGCAGTCCCCCCGGACAGGGAGGCTACGAGCAGTACTTC. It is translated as CASSPPGQGGYEQYF. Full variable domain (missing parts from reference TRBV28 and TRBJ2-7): DVKVTQSSRYLVKRTGEKVFLECVQDMDHENMFWYRQDPGLGLRLIYFSYDVKMKEKGDIPEGYSVSREKKERFSLILESASTNQTSMYLCASSPPGQGGYEQYFGPGTRLTVT.

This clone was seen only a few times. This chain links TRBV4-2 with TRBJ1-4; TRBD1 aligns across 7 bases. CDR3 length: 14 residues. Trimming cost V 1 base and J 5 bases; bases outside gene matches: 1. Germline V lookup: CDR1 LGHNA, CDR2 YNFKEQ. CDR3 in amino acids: CASSQAGGNEKLFF. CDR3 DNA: TGTGCCAGCAGCCAAGCAGGGGGGAATGAAAAACTGTTTTTT.

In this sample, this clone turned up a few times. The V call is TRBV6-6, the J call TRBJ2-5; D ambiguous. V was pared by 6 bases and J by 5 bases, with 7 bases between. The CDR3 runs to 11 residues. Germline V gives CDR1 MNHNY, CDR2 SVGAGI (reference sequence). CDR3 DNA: TGTGCCAGCAGCCCGCGGGAGACCCAGTACTTC. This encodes CASSPRETQYF.

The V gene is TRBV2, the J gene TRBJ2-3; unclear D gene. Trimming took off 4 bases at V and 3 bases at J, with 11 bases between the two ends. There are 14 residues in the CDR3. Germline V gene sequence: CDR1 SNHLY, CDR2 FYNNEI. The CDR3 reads CASSVSQTTDTQYF. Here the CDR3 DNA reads TGTGCCAGCAGTGTAAGCCAGACAACAGATACGCAGTATTTT.

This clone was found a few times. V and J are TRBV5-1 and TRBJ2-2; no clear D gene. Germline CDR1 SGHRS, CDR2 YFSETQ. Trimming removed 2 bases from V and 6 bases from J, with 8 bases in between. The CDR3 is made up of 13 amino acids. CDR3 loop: CASSFEVAGELFF. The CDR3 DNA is TGCGCCAGCAGCTTCGAGGTGGCCGGGGAGCTGTTTTTT. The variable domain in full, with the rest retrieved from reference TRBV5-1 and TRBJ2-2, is KAGVTQTPRYLIKTRGQQVTLSCSPISGHRSVSWYQQTPGQGLQFLFEYFSETQRNKGNFPGRFSGRQFSNSRSEMNVSTLELGDSALYLCASSFEVAGELFFGEGSRLTVL.

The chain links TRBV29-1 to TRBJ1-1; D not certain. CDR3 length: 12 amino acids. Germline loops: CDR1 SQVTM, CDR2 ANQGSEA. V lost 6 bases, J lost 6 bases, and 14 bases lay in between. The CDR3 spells CSVKISSAEAFF. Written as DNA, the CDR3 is TGCAGCGTAAAAATAAGCTCTGCTGAAGCTTTCTTT.

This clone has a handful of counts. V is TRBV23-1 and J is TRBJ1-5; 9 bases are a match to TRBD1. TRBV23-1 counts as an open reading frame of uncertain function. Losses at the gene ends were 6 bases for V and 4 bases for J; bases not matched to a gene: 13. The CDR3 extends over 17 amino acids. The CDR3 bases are TGCGCCAGCAGGACGATACCGACAGGGACAGGGAATCAGCCCCAGCATTTT. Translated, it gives CASRTIPTGTGNQPQHF.

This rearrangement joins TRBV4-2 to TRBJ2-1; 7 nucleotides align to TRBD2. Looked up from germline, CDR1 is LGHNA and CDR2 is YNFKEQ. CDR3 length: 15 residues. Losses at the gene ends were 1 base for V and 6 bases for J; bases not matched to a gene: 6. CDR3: CASSQVTSERNEQFF. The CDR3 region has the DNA TGTGCCAGCAGCCAAGTTACTAGCGAGCGCAATGAGCAGTTCTTC.

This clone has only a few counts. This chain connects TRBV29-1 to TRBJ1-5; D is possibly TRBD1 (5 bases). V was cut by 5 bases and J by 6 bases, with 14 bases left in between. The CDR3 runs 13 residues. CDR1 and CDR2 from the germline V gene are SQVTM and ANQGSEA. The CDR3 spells CSVLGGVGQPQHF. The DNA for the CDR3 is TGCAGCGTTCTGGGGGGGGTGGGTCAGCCCCAGCATTTT.

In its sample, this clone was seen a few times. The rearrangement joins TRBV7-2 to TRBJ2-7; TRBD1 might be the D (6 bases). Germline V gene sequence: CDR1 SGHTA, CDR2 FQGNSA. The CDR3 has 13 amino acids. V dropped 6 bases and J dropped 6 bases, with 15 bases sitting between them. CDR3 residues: CASSITGITEQYF. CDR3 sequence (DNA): TGTGCCAGCAGTATCACAGGGATTACCGAGCAGTACTTC.

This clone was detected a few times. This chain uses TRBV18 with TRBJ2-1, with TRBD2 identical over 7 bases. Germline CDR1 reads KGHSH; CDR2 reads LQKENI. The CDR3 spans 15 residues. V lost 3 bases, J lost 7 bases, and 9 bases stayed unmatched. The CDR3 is CASSPPGGWGNEQFF. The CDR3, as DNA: TGTGCCAGCTCACCTCCGGGAGGTTGGGGGAATGAGCAGTTCTTC.

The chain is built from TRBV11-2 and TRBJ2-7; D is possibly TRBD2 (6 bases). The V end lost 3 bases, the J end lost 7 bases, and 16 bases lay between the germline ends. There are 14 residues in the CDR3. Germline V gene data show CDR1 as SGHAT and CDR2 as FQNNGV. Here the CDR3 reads CASSFSGDFREQYF. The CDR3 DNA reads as TGTGCCAGCAGCTTTTCGGGGGATTTTAGGGAGCAGTACTTC.

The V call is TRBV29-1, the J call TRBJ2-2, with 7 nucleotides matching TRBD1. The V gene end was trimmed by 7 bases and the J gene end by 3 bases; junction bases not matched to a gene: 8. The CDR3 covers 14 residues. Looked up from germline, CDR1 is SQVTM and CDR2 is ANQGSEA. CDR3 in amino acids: CSATQDRYTGELFF. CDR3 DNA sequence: TGCAGCGCCACACAGGACAGGTACACCGGGGAGCTGTTTTTT.

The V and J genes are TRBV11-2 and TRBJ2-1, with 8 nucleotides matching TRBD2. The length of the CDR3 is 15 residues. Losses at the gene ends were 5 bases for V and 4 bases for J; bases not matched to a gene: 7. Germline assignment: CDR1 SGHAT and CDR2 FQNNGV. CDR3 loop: CASSLSGSAYNEQFF. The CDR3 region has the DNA TGTGCCAGCAGCCTGAGCGGGAGTGCATACAATGAGCAGTTCTTC.

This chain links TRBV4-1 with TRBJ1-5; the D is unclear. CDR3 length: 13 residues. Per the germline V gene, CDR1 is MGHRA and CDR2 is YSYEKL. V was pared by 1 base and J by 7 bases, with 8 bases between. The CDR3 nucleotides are TGCGCCAGCAGCCAAGCAAGGGAGCAGCCCCAGCATTTT. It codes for CASSQAREQPQHF.

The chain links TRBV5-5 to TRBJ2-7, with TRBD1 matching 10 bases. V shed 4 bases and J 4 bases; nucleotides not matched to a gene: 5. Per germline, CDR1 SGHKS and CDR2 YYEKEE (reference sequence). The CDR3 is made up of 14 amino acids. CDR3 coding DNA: TGTGCCAGCAGCGTCGACAGGGGGCATTACGAGCAGTACTTC. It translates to CASSVDRGHYEQYF.

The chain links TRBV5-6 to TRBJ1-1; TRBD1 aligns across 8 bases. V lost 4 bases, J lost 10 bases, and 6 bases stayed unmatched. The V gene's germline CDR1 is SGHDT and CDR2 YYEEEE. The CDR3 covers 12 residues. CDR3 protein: CASSLDRGLAFF. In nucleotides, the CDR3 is TGTGCCAGCAGCCTCGACAGGGGTCTAGCTTTCTTT.

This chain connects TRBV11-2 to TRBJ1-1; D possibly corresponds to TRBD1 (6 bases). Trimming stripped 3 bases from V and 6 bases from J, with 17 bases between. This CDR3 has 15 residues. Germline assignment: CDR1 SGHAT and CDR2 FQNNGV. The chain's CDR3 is CASSFPAQGVSEAFF. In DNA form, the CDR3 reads TGTGCCAGCAGCTTCCCCGCACAGGGAGTCTCTGAAGCTTTCTTT.

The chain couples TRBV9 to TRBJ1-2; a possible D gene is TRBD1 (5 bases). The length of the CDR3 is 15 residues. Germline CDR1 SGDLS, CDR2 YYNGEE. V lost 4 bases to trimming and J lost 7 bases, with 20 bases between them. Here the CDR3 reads CASSFTQGRDSGYTF. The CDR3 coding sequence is TGTGCCAGCAGCTTTACTCAGGGTCGGGACTCTGGCTACACCTTC.

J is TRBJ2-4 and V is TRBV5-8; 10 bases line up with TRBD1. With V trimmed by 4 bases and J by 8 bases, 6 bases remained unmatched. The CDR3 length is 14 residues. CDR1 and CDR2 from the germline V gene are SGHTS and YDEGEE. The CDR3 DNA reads TGTGCCAGCAGCACCGGACAGGGGGGGGACATTCAGTACTTC. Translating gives CASSTGQGGDIQYF. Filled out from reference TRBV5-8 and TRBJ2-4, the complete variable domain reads EAGVTQSPTHLIKTRGQQATLRCSPISGHTSVYWYQQALGLGLQFLLWYDEGEERNRGNFPPRFSGRQFPNYSSELNVNALELEDSALYLCASSTGQGGDIQYFGAGTRLSVL.

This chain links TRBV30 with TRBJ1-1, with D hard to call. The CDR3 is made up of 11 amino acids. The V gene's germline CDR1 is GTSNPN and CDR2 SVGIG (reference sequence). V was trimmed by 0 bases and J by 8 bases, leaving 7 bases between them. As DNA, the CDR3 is TGTGCCTGGAGTGTATATAGAGAAGCTTTCTTT. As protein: CAWSVYREAFF.